This entry is about one T cell receptor (beta chain). The sample is drawn from a study of cytomegalovirus exposure and HLA in healthy donors. CDR1 is LNHDA and CDR2 is SQIVND in the germline V gene (reference sequence). The trim removed 5 bases at V and 2 bases at J, leaving 3 bases unmatched. The CDR3 extends over 15 amino acids. PCR used 60 Vbeta primers and 13 Jbeta primers. Libraries were prepared by immunoSEQ multiplex PCR; TCRdb keeps only in-frame clonotypes and omits some of them. This table holds about 160,000 clones, 86% found once. Sequenced input: PBMCs. The rearrangement uses TRBV19 and TRBJ2-6; 7 bases agree with TRBD1. This receptor was identified in a woman under 30 in good health and CMV-seronegative. The DNA for the CDR3 is TGTGCCAGTAGTCTCGGGACAGCTGGGGCCAACGTCCTGACTTTC. Amino acid sequence: CASSLGTAGANVLTF.